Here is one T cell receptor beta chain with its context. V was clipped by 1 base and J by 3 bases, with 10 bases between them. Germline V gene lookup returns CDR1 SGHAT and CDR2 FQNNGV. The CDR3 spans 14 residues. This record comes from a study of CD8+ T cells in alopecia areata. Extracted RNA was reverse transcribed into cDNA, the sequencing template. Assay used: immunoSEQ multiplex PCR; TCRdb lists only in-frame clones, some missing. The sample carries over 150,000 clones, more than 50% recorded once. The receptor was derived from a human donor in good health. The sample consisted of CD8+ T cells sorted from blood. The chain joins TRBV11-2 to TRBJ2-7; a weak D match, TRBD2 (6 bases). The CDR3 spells CASSLVEGHYEQYF. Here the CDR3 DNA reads TGTGCCAGCAGCTTAGTGGAGGGTCACTACGAGCAGTACTTC.